This entry is about one T cell receptor (beta chain). CDR1 is SGHTA, CDR2 FQGNSA, per germline. This CDR3 is 15 amino acids long. Trimming at V came to 2 bases and at J to 1 base, leaving 3 bases not matched to a gene. These data belong to a study of T cell changes during pregnancy in multiple sclerosis. Sequencing used immunoSEQ multiplex PCR; TCRdb keeps in-frame clones, though not all of them. This sample has 75,000 to 100,000 clones, with about 91% found just once. The TCR originated in a female donor in good health, enrolled as a control in a pregnancy study. The V gene is TRBV7-2, the J gene TRBJ1-1, with TRBD1 matching 8 bases. The specimen was peripheral blood, collected after pregnancy. The CDR3 is CASSLIGTGNTEAFF. The CDR3 bases are TGTGCCAGCAGCTTAATAGGGACAGGGAACACTGAAGCTTTCTTT.